The sequence of this T cell receptor (beta chain) was determined in a study of blood T cell repertoires in COVID-19 (dated by TCRdb to the early 2020s). Regarding the research as a whole: Samples from collaborators originated in the United States, Italy and Spain and spanned both the acute and convalescent phases of COVID-19. A de-identified subject ID, COVID-19 status, age in years and sex were almost always included in the sample metadata. Samples were obtained from the ongoing ImmuneRACE study (first 160 participants) and from 1,254 subjects provided by 6 global collaborators. The prospective study material was composed of cDNA or gDNA derived from T cells, B-cell-depleted T cells, or PBMCs. The repertoires were made available in a free public database intended to serve as a resource for research on the immune response to SARS-CoV-2. Subjects who had been exposed to COVID-19, were actively infected with it, or had recovered from it provided the deeply sampled blood TCRbeta repertoires that made up the dataset. Where HLA class I and class II types were available, the types were taken from metadata supplied by the sample provider, not from assay-based typing. What the study reported, not specific to this receptor: How much clinical and demographic metadata was included differed by source and by participant, and the metadata was provided uncurated.

About this clone: The specificity of this receptor is unknown. No base qualities exist here, and no much larger clone lies one base off it.

From the germline V gene (reference sequence), CDR1 is MNHEY and CDR2 is SMNVEV. Including the terminal cysteine and phenylalanine, the CDR3 comprises 14 residues. The entry retains the CDR3 DNA only, 42 bases that are in frame from base 1. Germline trimming amounts to 2 bases on V and 4 bases on J, with 2 as the count of junction bases outside the gene matches. TCRbeta CDR3 regions were amplified from genomic DNA using the immunoSEQ Assay, a bias-controlled multiplex PCR. From the authors' description of their analysis: The number of nucleated cells in each sample was estimated by amplification of reference gene primers within the assay. To quantify the absolute abundance of each unique TCRbeta CDR3 rearrangement, sequence reads were collapsed and filtered. For each sample, productive Simpson clonality was calculated as the square root of Simpson's diversity index over productive rearrangements. TCRdb carries this immuneACCESS record with in-frame sequences only. Its versions omit some clonotypes, under half of them owing to an unresolved V gene in the studies checked, with the rest unexplained. That table furnishes V, J and clone size, whereas the DNA furnished D and trimming. Across this sample there are roughly 25,000 clones, with just over 85% seen only once. 22% of the sample is taken by the ten largest.

Each collaborating institution followed its own protocols to collect whole blood in K2EDTA tubes. For TCRbeta analysis, collaborators shipped samples as frozen whole blood, isolated PBMCs, or DNA extracted from either of those sample types. The origin of this receptor is a man in his 70s in a cohort sampled during active COVID-19. This chain joins TRBV27 to TRBJ2-1, with 7 bases matching TRBD2. Sequences were obtained from peripheral blood. The CDR3 corresponds to CASSLSGEYNEQFF. At the DNA level, the sequence is TGTGCCAGCAGTTTAAGCGGGGAATACAATGAGCAGTTCTTC.